Shown below are 30 T cell receptor beta chains from a single sample sequenced in a study of blood T cell repertoires in COVID-19. TCRdb's copy holds only in-frame clones and misses some; the assay was immunoSEQ multiplex PCR. The sample has 250,000 to 300,000 clones; 80% to 90% are singletons. The sample consisted of PBMCs or T cells enriched from blood (not recorded which). The receptors derive from a woman between 50 and 59 years old who had recovered from COVID-19.

This chain links TRBV11-3 with TRBJ2-1; TRBD2 matches at 8 bases. Trimming took 1 base from V and 1 from J; bases not matched to a gene: 0. The CDR3 length is 15 residues. Germline loops: CDR1 SGHNT, CDR2 YENEEA. The CDR3 DNA reads as TGTGCCAGCAGCTTAGCGGGAGGGTCCTACAATGAGCAGTTCTTC. It translates to CASSLAGGSYNEQFF.

The sample holds one count of this clone. The J gene is TRBJ2-2, the V gene TRBV28, with D possibly matching TRBD2 (6 bases). Germline loops: CDR1 MDHEN, CDR2 SYDVKM. Deletions cut 6 bases from V and 2 bases from J, with 13 bases between. CDR3 size: 15 residues. Here the CDR3 reads CASSLGLFNTGELFF. CDR3 DNA: TGTGCCAGCAGCCTGGGACTTTTTAACACCGGGGAGCTGTTTTTT.

V is TRBV3-1 (or the pseudogene TRBV3-2) and J is TRBJ1-1; no reliable D call. The germline CDR1 and CDR2 sequences are LGHDT and YNNKEL (reference sequence). The CDR3 sequence is 14 residues long. V was trimmed by 4 bases and J by 1 base, leaving 10 bases between them. The CDR3 DNA follows: TGTGCCAGCAGCCCACTCGGAGCGAACACTGAAGCTTTCTTT. It specifies CASSPLGANTEAFF.

The chain carries TRBV20-1 and TRBJ2-1; 12 bases fit TRBD2. This CDR3 is 17 amino acids long. V gave up 5 bases and J gave up 3 bases; unmatched junction bases: 11. Germline CDR1 DFQATT, CDR2 SNEGSKA (reference sequence). The CDR3 region has the DNA TGCAGTGCTCGTGGGCTAGCGGGAGGGCCGGGCTACAATGAGCAGTTCTTC. The encoded protein is CSARGLAGGPGYNEQFF.

The rearrangement joins TRBV5-1 to TRBJ2-2; 8 bases fit TRBD2. V lost 3 bases to trimming and J lost 3 bases; unmatched junction nucleotides: 4. Looked up from germline, CDR1 is SGHRS and CDR2 is YFSETQ. This CDR3 spans 15 amino acids. The CDR3 bases are TGCGCCAGCAGCTCGGGAGGGCGGGACACCGGGGAGCTGTTTTTT. This translates into CASSSGGRDTGELFF.

The J gene is TRBJ1-4, the V gene TRBV11-2; 7 bases agree with TRBD1. With 4 bases clipped from V and 3 bases from J, the junction kept 5 bases outside the gene matches. Germline values: CDR1 SGHAT, CDR2 FQNNGV. The CDR3 consists of 15 residues. In DNA, the CDR3 is TGTGCCAGCAGCTCTAGCAGGGGGTCTAATGAAAAACTGTTTTTT. Amino acid sequence: CASSSSRGSNEKLFF.

V usage is TRBV2 and J usage is TRBJ1-2, with a weak D call TRBD1 (6 bases). The length of the CDR3 is 12 residues. From germline, CDR1 is SNHLY and CDR2 FYNNEI. Trimming pared 9 bases from V and 8 bases from J, leaving 16 bases between. The CDR3 nucleotides are TGTGCCAGTCACAGGGTAACTAGGGGCTACACCTTC. Amino acids: CASHRVTRGYTF.

The rearrangement joins TRBV20-1 to TRBJ1-4, with D uncertain. Germline assignment: CDR1 DFQATT and CDR2 SNEGSKA (reference sequence). Trimming pared 3 bases from V and 7 bases from J, leaving 15 bases between. The CDR3 totals 14 residues. CDR3 protein: CSASRGRPGEKLFF. The DNA for the CDR3 is TGCAGTGCTAGTAGAGGGCGCCCCGGTGAAAAACTGTTTTTT.

The chain couples TRBV5-1 to TRBJ1-6; 8 bases are shared with TRBD1. Trimming took 4 bases from V and 3 from J; bases not matched to a gene: 12. The CDR3 contains 18 residues. CDR1 is SGHRS and CDR2 is YFSETQ in the germline V gene. The CDR3 region has the DNA TGCGCCAGCAGCCTCGGACAGGGTGGGACCCTCTATAATTCACCCCTCCACTTT. This sequence encodes CASSLGQGGTLYNSPLHF.

The rearrangement joins TRBV18 to TRBJ1-1, with D possibly TRBD1 on 5 matching bases. Germline V gene data show CDR1 as KGHSH and CDR2 as LQKENI. V was cut by 0 bases and J by 4 bases, with 9 bases left in between. This CDR3 comprises 14 residues. This CDR3 reads CASSPPGGSTEAFF. As DNA, the CDR3 is TGTGCCAGCTCACCACCGGGGGGTAGCACTGAAGCTTTCTTT.

This clone was counted a single time. The rearrangement uses TRBV3-1 (or the pseudogene TRBV3-2) and TRBJ2-1; 9 nucleotides line up with TRBD2. The CDR3 runs to 15 residues. Germline V lookup: CDR1 LGHDT, CDR2 YNNKEL (reference sequence). Germline trimming cut 2 bases from V and 5 bases from J; bases unmatched to any gene: 4. The CDR3, as DNA: TGTGCCAGCAGCCAATACCTAGCGGGACACAATGAGCAGTTCTTC. It translates to CASSQYLAGHNEQFF.

The chain joins TRBV19 to TRBJ2-1, with D unclear. Germline V gives CDR1 LNHDA, CDR2 SQIVND (reference sequence). The CDR3 spans 14 residues. V was trimmed by 5 bases and J by 2 bases, leaving 10 bases between them. This chain's CDR3 is CASSFLGPYNEQFF. CDR3 bases: TGTGCCAGTAGTTTTCTGGGCCCCTACAATGAGCAGTTCTTC.

J is TRBJ1-5 and V is TRBV19; D is perhaps TRBD1 (5 bases). The CDR3 sequence is 13 residues long. V was clipped by 7 bases and J by 1 base, with 8 bases between them. Germline loops: CDR1 LNHDA, CDR2 SQIVND (reference sequence). CDR3 sequence (DNA): TGTGCCAGTACAGGGAACAGCAATCAGCCCCAGCATTTT. Encoded protein: CASTGNSNQPQHF. The full variable domain, rest sourced from reference TRBV19 and TRBJ1-5, is DGGITQSPKYLFRKEGQNVTLSCEQNLNHDAMYWYRQDPGQGLRLIYYSQIVNDFQKGDIAEGYSVSREKKESFPLTVTSAQKNPTAFYLCASTGNSNQPQHFGDGTRLSIL.

The rearrangement uses TRBV2 and TRBJ2-6; no reliable D call. This CDR3 region has 13 residues. Germline V CDR1 and CDR2: SNHLY, FYNNEI. V lost 5 bases to trimming and J lost 2 bases, with 4 bases between them. DNA for the CDR3: TGTGCCAGCAGTTCAACTGGGGCCAACGTCCTGACTTTC. It is translated as CASSSTGANVLTF.

V gene TRBV5-1 combines with J gene TRBJ2-7; TRBD2 agrees at 10 bases. The V gene end was trimmed by 3 bases and the J gene end by 3 bases; junction bases not matched to a gene: 6. The CDR3 is 15 residues long. CDR1 is SGHRS, CDR2 YFSETQ, per germline. The CDR3 region is CASSWGTSEYYEQYF. The CDR3 DNA reads TGCGCCAGCAGCTGGGGGACTAGCGAGTACTACGAGCAGTACTTC.

This clone was counted a single time. The V and J genes are TRBV28 and TRBJ1-6, with 9 bases that match TRBD1. With 10 bases clipped from V and 7 bases from J, the junction kept 5 bases outside the gene matches. This CDR3 contains 13 residues. Germline V gene sequence: CDR1 MDHEN, CDR2 SYDVKM. The CDR3 DNA sequence: TGTGCCATTCCGGGACAGGGAAATTCACCCCTCCACTTT. The encoded protein is CAIPGQGNSPLHF.

The chain joins TRBV19 to TRBJ2-1; 7 nucleotides match TRBD2. The V segment lost 3 bases and the J segment 10 bases; nucleotides outside the gene matches: 15. Germline lookup yields CDR1 LNHDA and CDR2 SQIVND (reference sequence). The CDR3 sequence is 16 residues long. CDR3 loop: CASSISVGEGLLEQFF. In DNA form, the CDR3 reads TGTGCCAGTAGTATTAGCGTAGGGGAGGGCCTCCTCGAGCAGTTCTTC.

The sample holds one count of this clone. This sequence joins TRBV27 and TRBJ1-5; TRBD1 might be the D (5 bases). CDR3 length: 15 amino acids. Germline V gives CDR1 MNHEY, CDR2 SMNVEV (reference sequence). Trimming pared 1 base from V and 1 base from J, leaving 8 bases between. In DNA, the CDR3 is TGTGCCAGCAGTTTATTGGGGGGGAGCAATCAGCCCCAGCATTTT. As protein: CASSLLGGSNQPQHF.

This clone was picked up one time. This chain uses TRBV10-1 with TRBJ1-1; TRBD1 agrees at 9 bases. From germline, CDR1 is WNHNN and CDR2 SYGVQD (reference sequence). The CDR3 runs 18 residues. Trimming removed 1 base from V and 0 bases from J; junction bases left unmatched: 9. For the CDR3, the DNA is TGCGCCAGCAGTGAGTGGCCGGGACAGGGACCGTTGAACACTGAAGCTTTCTTT. Translated, it gives CASSEWPGQGPLNTEAFF.

This clone was recorded only once. The chain joins TRBV7-6 to TRBJ2-3, with D uncertain. Germline V gene lookup returns CDR1 SGHVS and CDR2 FNYEAQ. The CDR3 has 11 residues. V was shortened by 5 bases and J by 5 bases, with 5 bases between the two germline ends. CDR3 protein: CASSIGDTQYF. The CDR3 region has the DNA TGTGCCAGCAGCATCGGAGATACGCAGTATTTT.

This clone has just one count. This sequence joins TRBV7-8 and TRBJ2-1, with TRBD2 identical over 9 bases. This CDR3 contains 17 residues. The germline gives CDR1 SGHVS, CDR2 FQNEAQ. With V trimmed by 0 bases and J by 2 bases, 5 bases remained unmatched. The CDR3 region is CASSLAYSGSAYNEQFF. In nucleotides, the CDR3 is TGTGCCAGCAGCTTAGCTTATAGCGGGAGCGCCTACAATGAGCAGTTCTTC.

The chain combines TRBV29-1 with TRBJ1-1, with TRBD1 as a possible D gene (6 bases). The V gene's germline CDR1 is SQVTM and CDR2 ANQGSEA. V was trimmed by 5 bases and J by 7 bases, leaving 20 bases between them. The CDR3 has 14 residues. CDR3 sequence reads: CSVFRRQARGEAFF. CDR3 nucleotide sequence: TGCAGCGTTTTCAGGAGACAGGCCCGGGGTGAAGCTTTCTTT.

The chain is built from TRBV3-1 (or the pseudogene TRBV3-2) and TRBJ2-5; 9 bases are shared with TRBD2. Germline CDR1 and CDR2: LGHDT and YNNKEL (reference sequence). Losses at the gene ends were 0 bases for V and 5 bases for J; bases not matched to a gene: 10. CDR3 length: 17 amino acids. This chain's CDR3 is CASSQESGRRGSETQYF. CDR3 in DNA: TGTGCCAGCAGCCAAGAGAGCGGGAGGAGGGGATCGGAGACCCAGTACTTC.

This sequence joins TRBV5-4 and TRBJ1-1, with 7 bases identical to TRBD1. The CDR3 contains 15 residues. Germline-derived CDR1 and CDR2 are SGHNT and YYREEE (reference sequence). Germline trimming cut 3 bases from V and 4 bases from J; bases unmatched to any gene: 9. CDR3 coding DNA: TGTGCCAGCAGCTCAGGGCGACAGGGCGGCACTGAAGCTTTCTTT. Encoded protein: CASSSGRQGGTEAFF.

The CDR3 spells CASSSTKNIQYF. In DNA form, the CDR3 reads TGTGCCAGCAGTAGCACGAAAAACATTCAGTACTTC. The rearrangement uses TRBV12-3 or TRBV12-4 and TRBJ2-4; no clear D gene. Trimming cost V 5 bases and J 4 bases, with 6 bases left between them. CDR3 size: 12 residues.

The chain uses TRBV7-9 and TRBJ1-3, with D tentatively TRBD1 (5 bases). The CDR3 spans 15 residues. CDR1 and CDR2 (germline): SEHNR, FQNEAQ (reference sequence). The V and J ends lost 5 bases and 0 bases respectively, with 11 bases between them. The CDR3 DNA is TGTGCCAGCAGCGAACAGGCGTTCTCTGGAAACACCATATATTTT. Translating it yields CASSEQAFSGNTIYF.

This clone was seen a handful of times. The chain combines TRBV6-5 with TRBJ1-1; D unclear. Trimming stripped 0 bases from V and 1 base from J, with 9 bases between. Germline V gene data show CDR1 as MNHEY and CDR2 as SVGAGI. The CDR3 sequence is 15 residues long. The CDR3 is CASSYSIAGNTEAFF. CDR3 DNA sequence: TGTGCCAGCAGTTACTCTATTGCAGGGAACACTGAAGCTTTCTTT.

This chain uses TRBV27 with TRBJ2-5; D remains unclear. The CDR3 spans 11 residues. The germline V gene encodes CDR1 MNHEY and CDR2 SMNVEV (reference sequence). Trimming cost V 2 bases and J 5 bases, with 3 bases left between them. In DNA, the CDR3 is TGTGCCAGCAGTTTACGGGAGACCCAGTACTTC. The encoded protein is CASSLRETQYF.

The chain links TRBV29-1 to TRBJ2-1; 7 bases match TRBD2. The CDR3 consists of 15 residues. V lost 4 bases, J lost 1 base, and 7 bases stayed unmatched. The germline CDR1 and CDR2 sequences are SQVTM and ANQGSEA. Written as DNA, the CDR3 is TGCAGCGTTGTTTGGGAGGGAGGTTCCTACAATGAGCAGTTCTTC. Protein sequence: CSVVWEGGSYNEQFF.

The V and J genes are TRBV5-1 and TRBJ1-1; 8 bases match TRBD1. The germline CDR1 and CDR2 sequences are SGHRS and YFSETQ. V lost 3 bases to trimming and J lost 0 bases; unmatched junction nucleotides: 7. The CDR3 has 16 amino acids. The CDR3 DNA follows: TGCGCCAGCAGCTCATGGACAGGGTTAATGAACACTGAAGCTTTCTTT. Encoded protein: CASSSWTGLMNTEAFF.